A single T cell receptor beta chain is shown here with its context. The antigen remains undetermined. The CDR3 covers 15 residues. From germline, CDR1 is LNHDA and CDR2 SQIVND (reference sequence). Unmatched junction bases numbered 9, after V lost 7 bases and J lost 5 bases. This record comes from a study of OX40 agonist ivuxolimab in advanced cancers. Points from the study as a whole: Clonal expansion was seen in CD4+ and CD8+ blood T cells by week 6 at 0.1 to 3.0 mg/kg.

Profiling relied on immunoSEQ multiplex PCR, and the TCRdb table lists in-frame clones only, not all of them. The sample records about 65,000 clones, around 93% being singletons. The sequences come from CD4+ or CD8+ T cells sorted from blood, collected in a trial of the OX40 agonist ivuxolimab. This sequence was found in an adult with an advanced solid tumor such as melanoma, head and neck, liver or kidney cancer. This sequence joins TRBV19 and TRBJ1-5, with 9 bases lining up with TRBD1. The CDR3 here is CASTWGQGGDQPQHF. DNA of the CDR3: TGTGCCAGTACCTGGGGACAGGGAGGGGATCAGCCCCAGCATTTT.